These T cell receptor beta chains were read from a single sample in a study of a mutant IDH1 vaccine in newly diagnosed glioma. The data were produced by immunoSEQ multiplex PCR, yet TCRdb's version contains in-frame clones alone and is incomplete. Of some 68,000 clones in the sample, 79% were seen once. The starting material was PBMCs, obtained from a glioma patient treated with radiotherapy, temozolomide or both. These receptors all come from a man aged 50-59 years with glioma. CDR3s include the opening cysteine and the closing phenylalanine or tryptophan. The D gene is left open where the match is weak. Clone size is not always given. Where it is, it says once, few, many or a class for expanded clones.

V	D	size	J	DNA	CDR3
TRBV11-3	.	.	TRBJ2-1	TGTGCCAGCAGCCCCCAAGGACAATTTGGCAATGAGCAGTTCTTC	CASSPQGQFGNEQFF
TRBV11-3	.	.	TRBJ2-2	TGTGCCAGCAGCCTCCTCCTTGGCGGGGAGCTGTTTTTT	CASSLLLGGELFF
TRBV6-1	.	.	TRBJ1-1	TGTGCCAGCAGTGACGGAAGTGGGACTGAAGCTTTCTTT	CASSDGSGTEAFF
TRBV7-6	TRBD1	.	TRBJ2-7	TGTGCCAGCAGCTTAGTCGGGACAGGGGGCGGCGAGCAGTACTTC	CASSLVGTGGGEQYF
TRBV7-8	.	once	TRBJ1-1	TGTGCCAGCACTTTACGGGAGGGCACTGAAGCTTTCTTT	CASTLREGTEAFF
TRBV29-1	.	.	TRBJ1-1	TGCAGCGTTGAAGATTTTTCACCGGGACAACCTGAAGCTTTCTTT	CSVEDFSPGQPEAFF
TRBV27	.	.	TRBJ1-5	TGTGCCAGCAGTAACCATAGGGGGTTGGATCAGCCCCAGCATTTT	CASSNHRGLDQPQHF
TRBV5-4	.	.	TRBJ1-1	TGTGCCAGCAGATCTACAGGGATGAACACTGAAGCTTTCTTT	CASRSTGMNTEAFF
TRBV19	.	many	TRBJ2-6	TGTGCCAGTTCATACAGGGAGTTGGCCAACGTCCTGACTTTC	CASSYRELANVLTF
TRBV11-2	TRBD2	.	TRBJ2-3	TGTGCCAGCAGCATTAGCGGGGGCCTGGATACGCAGTATTTT	CASSISGGLDTQYF
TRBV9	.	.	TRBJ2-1	TGTGCCAGCAGCCTTTTCCTAGACAGCCGCGGGGAGCAGTTCTTC	CASSLFLDSRGEQFF
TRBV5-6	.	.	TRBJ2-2	TGTGCCAGCAGCTCGACCACCACCGGGGAGCTGTTTTTT	CASSSTTTGELFF
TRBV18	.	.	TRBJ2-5	TGTGCCAGCTCACCAGGCGAAAAAGAGACCCAGTACTTC	CASSPGEKETQYF
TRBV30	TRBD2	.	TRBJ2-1	TGTGCCTGGACCACGACTAGCGGGGGGGCCTTTAGGGGAAATGAGCAGTTCTTC	CAWTTTSGGAFRGNEQFF
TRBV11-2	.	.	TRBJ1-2	TGTGCCAGCAGCTCTACCGGGTACTATGGCTACACCTTC	CASSSTGYYGYTF
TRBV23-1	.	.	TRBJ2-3	TGCGCCAGCAGTCTAAGGTCAGGCTCCCGAGATACGCAGTATTTT	CASSLRSGSRDTQYF
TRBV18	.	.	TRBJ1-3	TGTGCCAGCTCACCAATCTTCACAGGCGCTCCTGGAAACACCATATATTTT	CASSPIFTGAPGNTIYF
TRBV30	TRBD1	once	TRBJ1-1	TGTGCCTGGAGTGGACCCTCGACAGGGGTCAACACTGAAGCTTTCTTT	CAWSGPSTGVNTEAFF
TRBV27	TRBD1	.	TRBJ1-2	TGTGCCAGCAAGACAGGGAACTATGGCTACACCTTC	CASKTGNYGYTF
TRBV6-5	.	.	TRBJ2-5	TGTGCCAGCCGTCTTCAAGGGGCGACACAAGAGACCCAGTACTTC	CASRLQGATQETQYF
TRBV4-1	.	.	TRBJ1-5	TGCGCCAGCAGCCAAGATCCTCGGTGGGGTCAGCCCCAGCATTTT	CASSQDPRWGQPQHF
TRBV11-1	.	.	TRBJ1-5	TGTGCCAGCAGCTTCGACAGCAATCAGCCCCAGCATTTT	CASSFDSNQPQHF
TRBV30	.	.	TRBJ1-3	TGTGCCTGGATTATACCTGGAAACACCATATATTTT	CAWIIPGNTIYF
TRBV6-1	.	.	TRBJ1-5	TGTGCCAGCAGTCCGGGTGGGGGCCAGCCCCAGCATTTT	CASSPGGGQPQHF
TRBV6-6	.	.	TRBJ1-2	TGTGCCAGCCTCGGGGCAGGGAACTATGGCTACACCTTC	CASLGAGNYGYTF